This T cell receptor beta chain was captured in a study of blood T cell repertoires in COVID-19. About the study: In each case, the material was cDNA or gDNA derived from T cells, B-cell-depleted T cells, or PBMCs.

This CDR3 is built from 17 residues. The V and J ends lost 2 bases and 4 bases, in that order; junction bases with no gene match: 10. The germline gives CDR1 LGHNT, CDR2 FRNRAP. In the authors' methods: Amplifying reference gene primers gave estimates of nucleated cell counts. Produced via immunoSEQ multiplex PCR; TCRdb's table is partial and in-frame only. The V and J calls and clone size are taken from that table; D and trimming were inferred from the DNA. The sample carries about 69,000 clones, roughly 87% recorded once. Material: peripheral blood. This TCR came from a man older than 75 with acute or convalescent COVID-19. The V call is TRBV12-5, the J call TRBJ1-4; TRBD1 matches 7 bases. CDR3 sequence (DNA): TGTGCTAGTGGTTTGTATGTGGGACCAGGGGGTAATGAAAAACTGTTTTTT. The encoded protein is CASGLYVGPGGNEKLFF.